The clone carrying this T cell receptor (beta chain) was observed a handful of times. The sample belongs to a study of blood T cell repertoires in COVID-19. The wider study: Italy, Spain and the United States were the sources of the convalescent and acute COVID-19 samples.

As processed by the authors: Amplified reference gene primers provided the basis for estimating nucleated cell counts. Sequencing was performed with immunoSEQ multiplex PCR; in TCRdb, only in-frame clones are kept and a portion is missing. V and J calls and clone size follow that table, whereas D and trimming were derived from the DNA. The sample lists 100,000 or so clones, about nine tenths seen once, with 17% in the top ten. The V and J ends lost 4 bases and 6 bases, in that order; junction bases with no gene match: 5. The V gene's germline CDR1 is LNHDA and CDR2 SQIVND (reference sequence). CDR3 size: 13 residues.

The origin of this receptor is a man aged 45-65 years with acute or convalescent COVID-19. The sample consisted of peripheral blood. The rearrangement uses TRBV19 and TRBJ1-1; 7 nucleotides agree with TRBD1. The CDR3 spells CASSTDRAAEAFF. CDR3 in DNA: TGTGCCAGTAGTACTGACAGGGCCGCTGAAGCTTTCTTT.